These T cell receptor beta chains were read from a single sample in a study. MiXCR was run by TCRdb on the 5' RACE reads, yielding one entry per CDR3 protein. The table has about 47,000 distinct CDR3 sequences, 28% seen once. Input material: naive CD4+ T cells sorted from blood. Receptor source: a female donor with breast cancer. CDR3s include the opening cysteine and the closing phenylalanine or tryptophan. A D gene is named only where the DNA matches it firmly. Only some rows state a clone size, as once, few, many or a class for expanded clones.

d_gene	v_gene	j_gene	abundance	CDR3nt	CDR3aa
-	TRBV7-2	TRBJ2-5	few	TGTGCCAGCAGCCGTCTCACAGGTTGGGAGACCCAGTACTTC	CASSRLTGWETQYF
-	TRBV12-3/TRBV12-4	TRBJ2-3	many	TGTGCCAGCAGTCTGGACGTAGGGACGCAGTATTTT	CASSLDVGTQYF
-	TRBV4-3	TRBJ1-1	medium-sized	TGCGCCAGCAGCCAAGATCGGAACACTGAAGCTTTCTTT	CASSQDRNTEAFF
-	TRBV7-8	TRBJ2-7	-	TGTGCCAGCCCCTCCCGGGGGGCATTTGGGTACCCCTACGAGCAGTACTTC	CASPSRGAFGYPYEQYF
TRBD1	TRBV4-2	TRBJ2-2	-	TGTGCCAGCACCAGGACAGGGAACACCGGGGAGCTGTTTTTT	CASTRTGNTGELFF
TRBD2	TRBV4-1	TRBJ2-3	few	TGCGCCAGCAGCAAGCGGGGGGGCCGAGATACGCAGTATTTT	CASSKRGGRDTQYF
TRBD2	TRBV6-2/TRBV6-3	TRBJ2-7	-	TGTGCCAGCAGTCCGGTGAAACTAGCGGGTCTAATGAACGAGCAGTACTTC	CASSPVKLAGLMNEQYF
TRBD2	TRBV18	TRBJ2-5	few	TGTGCCAGCTCACCACCAGACGGGAGGAAAGAGACCCAGTACTTC	CASSPPDGRKETQYF
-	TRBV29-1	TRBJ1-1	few	TGCAGCGTCCTCGGACCTCCCCGGAACACTGAAGCTTTCTTT	CSVLGPPRNTEAFF
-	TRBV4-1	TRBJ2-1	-	TGCGCCAGCAGCCAAGAAGTCCGGGATAGGATAATTTATGAGCAGTTCTTC	CASSQEVRDRIIYEQFF
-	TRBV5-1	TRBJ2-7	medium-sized	TGCGCCAGCAGCTTGGAGGGGGGCCCCTCCTACGAGCAGTACTTC	CASSLEGGPSYEQYF
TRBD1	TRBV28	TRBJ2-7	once	TGTGCCAGCAGTTCGGGACAGCCCGGCGAGCAGTACTTC	CASSSGQPGEQYF
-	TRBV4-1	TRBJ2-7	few	TGCGCCAGCAGCCAAGGAGGGGGCGAGCAGTACTTC	CASSQGGGEQYF
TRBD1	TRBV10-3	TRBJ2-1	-	TGTGCCATCAGTGGGACAGGGGGCAATGAGCAGTTCTTC	CAISGTGGNEQFF
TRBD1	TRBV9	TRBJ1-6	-	TGTGCCAGCAGTAAAGCAGGGGGCCTTAATTCACCCCTCCACTTT	CASSKAGGLNSPLHF
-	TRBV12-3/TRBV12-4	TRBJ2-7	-	TGTGCCAGCAGTTTCACGGGTGTCTCCTACGAGCAGTACTTC	CASSFTGVSYEQYF
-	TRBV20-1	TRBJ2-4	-	TGCAGTACTAGGGACGGAAACATTCAGTACTTC	CSTRDGNIQYF
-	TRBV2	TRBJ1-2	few	TGTGCCACGGGGTCGAACTATGGCTACACCTTC	CATGSNYGYTF
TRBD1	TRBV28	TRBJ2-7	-	TGTGCCATCGGACAGGGAAGCTCCTACGAGCAGTACTTC	CAIGQGSSYEQYF
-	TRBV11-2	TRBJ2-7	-	TGTGCCAGCCATGCCCCCGGGGCCTACGAGCAGTACTTC	CASHAPGAYEQYF
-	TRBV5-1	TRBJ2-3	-	TGCGCCAGCAGCCTGAGGGGAGGGGGAGGCACAGATACGCAGTATTTT	CASSLRGGGGTDTQYF
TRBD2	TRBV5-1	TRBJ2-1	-	TGCGCCAGCAGCGTGGGTGCAGCGGGAGGGTTTAATGAGCAGTTCTTC	CASSVGAAGGFNEQFF
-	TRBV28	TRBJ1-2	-	TGTGCCAGCACCGTTCCCTACAGTCAAAAGGGCTATGGCTACACCTTC	CASTVPYSQKGYGYTF
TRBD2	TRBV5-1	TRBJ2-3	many	TGCGCCAGCCGGCGGGGGGGCCGTGAAGATACGCAGTATTTT	CASRRGGREDTQYF
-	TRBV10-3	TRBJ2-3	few	TGTGCCATCAGTGGGCTTCGGGGTGCTAGCACAGATACGCAGTATTTT	CAISGLRGASTDTQYF
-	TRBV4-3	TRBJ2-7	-	TGCGCCAGCAGCCAAGGCCCCTATTCGGGGCAGTACTTC	CASSQGPYSGQYF
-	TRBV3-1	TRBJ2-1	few	TGTGCCAGCAACCGGTTTGGGCCCGACAATGAGCAGTTCTTC	CASNRFGPDNEQFF
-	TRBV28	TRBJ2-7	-	TGTGCCAGCAGCAGGGATCACTACGAGCAGTACTTC	CASSRDHYEQYF
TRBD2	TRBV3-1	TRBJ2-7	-	TGTGCCAGCAGGCGGTCTAGCGGGAGCTCCTACGAGCAGTACTTC	CASRRSSGSSYEQYF
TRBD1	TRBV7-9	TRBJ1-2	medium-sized	TGTGCCAGCAGCCCTACGACAGGGACCACCTATGGCTACACCTTC	CASSPTTGTTYGYTF
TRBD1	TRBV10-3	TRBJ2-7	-	TGTGCCATCAGACCCGGGACAGAAACCTACGAGCAGTACTTC	CAIRPGTETYEQYF
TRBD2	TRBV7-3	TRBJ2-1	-	TGTGCCAGCAGCCTACTCCCGACTAGCGGGAGGGCCAATGAGCAGTTCTTC	CASSLLPTSGRANEQFF